This TCR beta chain is from a study of blood T cell repertoires in COVID-19 (dated by TCRdb to 2020 to 2021). About the study as a whole: Samples from collaborators originated in the United States, Italy and Spain and spanned both the acute and convalescent phases of COVID-19. Samples came from the ongoing ImmuneRACE study (first 160 participants) plus 1,254 subjects from 6 global collaborators. The repertoires were released in a freely available public database intended as a resource for research on the immune response to SARS-CoV-2. Where available, HLA class I and class II types were obtained from metadata supplied by the sample provider rather than from assay-based typing. The prospective study material was composed of cDNA or gDNA derived from T cells, B-cell-depleted T cells, or PBMCs. Sample metadata almost always included a de-identified subject ID, COVID-19 status, age in years and sex. Deeply sampled blood TCRbeta repertoires from subjects exposed to, actively infected with, or recovered from COVID-19 were included in the dataset. Results and caveats for the whole study, not just this receptor: How much clinical and demographic metadata was included differed by source and by participant, and the metadata was provided uncurated.

One collaborating source in Seattle enrolled patients while the patients were actively infected and followed the patients over time throughout the course of disease. Collaborating institutions collected whole blood in K2EDTA tubes following their own protocols. For TCRbeta analysis, collaborator samples were shipped as frozen whole blood, as isolated PBMCs, or as DNA extracted from either sample type. TCRbeta CDR3 regions were amplified from genomic DNA using the immunoSEQ Assay, a bias-controlled multiplex PCR. The source study handled its data this way. The number of nucleated cells in each sample was estimated from the amplification of reference gene primers within the assay. Sequence reads were collapsed and filtered to measure the absolute abundance of every unique TCRbeta CDR3 rearrangement. Productive Simpson clonality was computed per sample as the square root of Simpson's diversity index over productive rearrangements. Here the immuneACCESS table is served through TCRdb, limited to in-frame sequences with V and J called. Missing clones are a known gap in these copies; in checked studies unresolved V genes cover under half, and the rest lacks a known reason. The DNA was the basis for D and trimming; V, J and clone size are from that table. This sample lists around 100,000 clones; roughly 92% were detected once. Approximately 1.9% of the sample is held by the ten biggest clonotypes.

Of note for this clone: Its antigen remains unidentified. Per-nucleotide qualities are absent, and no much larger clonotype sits a single base away.

The TCR sequence derives from a woman aged 50 to 65 with COVID-19, enrolled during active disease. The specimen sequenced was peripheral blood.

The CDR3 region reads CASSRDRGEAFF. DNA sequence: TGCGCCAGCAGCAGGGACAGGGGTGAAGCTTTCTTT. The chain is made from TRBV5-1 and TRBJ1-1, and 10 junction bases match TRBD1. The germline V gene specifies SGHRS as CDR1 and YFSETQ as CDR2. At the junction V is shortened by 4 bases and J by 7 bases; bases outside the gene matches: 1. The CDR3 sequence holds 12 residues, the cysteine and phenylalanine included. Just the 36-base CDR3 DNA is kept, in frame starting at base 1.